This entry features one TCR beta chain sequence. The antigen is not known. From RNA transcripts, TCR beta CDR3 regions were amplified. The study used the HTBI primer set for a first-round RT-PCR of the TCR CDR3. MiXCR, run by TCRdb on the multiplex PCR reads, gives a single entry per CDR3 protein. The table includes about 250,000 distinct CDR3 sequences, 20% to 25% detected once. The CDR3 sequence is 15 residues long. V dropped 5 bases and J dropped 6; count of bases not matched to a gene: 8. This entry comes from a study of T cells in Graves' hyperthyroidism and ophthalmopathy. Background on the study: Before treatment of any kind, peripheral blood was taken at initial diagnosis.

Study outcomes and limitations: Before onset, by a median of approximately 5.9 months, the model predicted ophthalmopathy.

This sequence was found in a man under 40 with Graves' ophthalmopathy. This chain uses TRBV12-3 or TRBV12-4 with TRBJ1-4; the match to TRBD1 covers 8 bases. Sequences were obtained from blood. DNA of the CDR3: TGTGCCAGCAGTACAGGACAGGGTATACATGAAAAACTGTTTTTT. It yields the protein CASSTGQGIHEKLFF.